The clone carrying this T cell receptor (beta chain) was counted many times. The antigen remains unidentified. The sample originates from a study of T cells in Graves' hyperthyroidism and ophthalmopathy. Study-wide results and limits: Most thyroid clonotypes with frequency above 0.001 were detected in blood.

There were TCR beta CDR3 regions amplified from RNA transcripts. With the HTBI primer set, the TCR CDR3 went through a first round of RT-PCR. TCRdb called the multiplex PCR reads again in MiXCR, with one record for every CDR3 protein. The sample lists some 370,000 distinct CDR3 sequences; more than 13% were seen once. Orbital computed tomography, thyroid ultrasound, serum thyroxine and TRAb, and clinical symptoms together informed the diagnoses. The CDR3 runs to 14 residues. Germline CDR1 reads SGHKS; CDR2 reads YYEKEE (reference sequence). V gave up 4 bases and J gave up 2 bases, with 10 bases separating them.

The V call is TRBV5-5, the J call TRBJ1-5; D remains unclear. Sequenced: blood. The sequence was collected from a man in his fifties with Graves' ophthalmopathy. The CDR3 region is CASSRLMGNQPQHF. Here the CDR3 DNA reads TGTGCCAGCAGCAGGTTGATGGGCAATCAGCCCCAGCATTTT.